This T cell receptor beta chain emerged from a study of cytomegalovirus exposure and HLA in healthy donors. Deletions cut 3 bases from V and 5 bases from J, with 10 bases between. Germline lookup yields CDR1 LNHDA and CDR2 SQIVND (reference sequence). The CDR3 loop spans 13 amino acids. Using immunoSEQ multiplex PCR, the repertoire was profiled, and TCRdb retains in-frame clones only, with some absent. Here the sample spans approximately 160,000 clones, around 92% being singletons. The V call is TRBV19, the J call TRBJ1-2; possible D gene TRBD1, 5 bases. Sequencing was done on a sample of PBMCs. The TCR originated in a man aged 18 to 35 in good health and CMV-seropositive. The CDR3 sequence: CASSMGGTYGYTF. The CDR3 DNA follows: TGTGCCAGTAGTATGGGAGGGACGTATGGCTACACCTTC.